This T cell receptor (beta chain) appears in the sequencing data of a study of cytomegalovirus exposure and HLA in healthy donors. Study at large: A subsequent analysis reported that the roughly 120 validation repertoires were produced on the same platform that had also been used for the roughly 710 first-cohort repertoires.

Repertoires were generated with immunoSEQ multiplex PCR, while TCRdb's copy carries only in-frame clones and drops some. Altogether over 80,000 clones are present, roughly 85% being singletons, with the ten largest covering roughly 22%. V dropped 0 bases and J dropped 6 bases, with 12 bases sitting between them. Germline CDR1 SGDLS, CDR2 YYNGEE. This CDR3 comprises 15 residues. Study observations and caveats: A subsequent analysis found that TCR clusters from the first cohort also tended to co-occur in the approximately 130 validation repertoires, with approximately 95% of cluster scores above 0.

Of note for this clone: As yet, its antigen is unknown.

V usage is TRBV9 and J usage is TRBJ2-2, with D uncertain. Sequenced sample: PBMCs. The TCR comes from a man aged 18 to 29 in good health and CMV-seropositive. CDR3 in amino acids: CASSVEVQRPGELFF. The CDR3 DNA follows: TGTGCCAGCAGCGTAGAAGTACAGAGACCCGGGGAGCTGTTTTTT.